Described below is a single TCR beta chain sequence and its context. The source of the sample is a study of immune evolution from preneoplasia to lung adenocarcinoma. Libraries were prepared by immunoSEQ multiplex PCR; TCRdb keeps only in-frame clonotypes and omits some of them. The data show about 4,900 clones, around 78% seen once. The sequence derives from a person aged 60-80 years with lung adenocarcinoma. The specimen sequenced was FFPE minimally invasive lung adenocarcinoma tissue.

In nucleotides, the CDR3 is TGTGCCAGCAGCTTAATAGTTGAAGAGACCCAGTACTTC. This gives the protein CASSLIVEETQYF. The chain combines TRBV7-2 with TRBJ2-5; D call uncertain. This CDR3 is built from 13 residues. Germline V gene data show CDR1 as SGHTA and CDR2 as FQGNSA. V was clipped by 2 bases and J by 3 bases, with 7 bases between them.